Listed here is a single TCR beta chain. Its antigen is still unknown. In germline, CDR1 is MDHEN, CDR2 SYDVKM. J was trimmed by 8 bases and V by 8 bases; bases with no gene match: 13. The CDR3 spans 15 residues. Primers for the PCR totalled 60 Vbeta and 13 Jbeta. Original methodology: Later, tens of millions of unique TCR beta chains were counted in an analysis, and approximately 9.9 million of them were shared. Sequenced by immunoSEQ multiplex PCR; TCRdb stores in-frame clones only, minus some. V and J calls plus clone size are reproduced from that table; the DNA served to infer D and trimming. This sample carries about 150,000 clones, around 60% of them seen once, and the ten largest clones take roughly 7%. This specimen belongs to a study of cytomegalovirus exposure and HLA in healthy donors. Study-wide results and limits: Immune exposure information available was restricted to CMV serostatus. A previous analysis found most TCR beta V segments productive roughly 87% or roughly 30% of the time. By a later analysis, the bulk of CMV-associated TCR beta chains appeared HLA-restricted.

The sequencing sample was made of PBMCs. The chain employs TRBV28 and TRBJ2-1; 9 nucleotides agree with TRBD2. This TCR was recovered from a woman aged 55-75 years in good health and CMV-seropositive. In DNA, the CDR3 is TGTGCCAGCGTTGCTAGCGGGGATAATTACCATGAGCAGTTCTTC. It yields the protein CASVASGDNYHEQFF.